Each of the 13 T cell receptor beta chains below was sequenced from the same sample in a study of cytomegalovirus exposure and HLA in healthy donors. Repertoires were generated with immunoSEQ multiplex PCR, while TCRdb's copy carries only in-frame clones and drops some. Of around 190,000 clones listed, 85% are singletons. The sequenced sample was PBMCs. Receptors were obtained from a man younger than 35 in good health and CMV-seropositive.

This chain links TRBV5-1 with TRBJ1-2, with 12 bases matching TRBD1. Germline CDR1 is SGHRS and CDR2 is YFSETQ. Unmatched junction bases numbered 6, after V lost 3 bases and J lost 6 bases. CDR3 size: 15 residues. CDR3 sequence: CASSSTGQGADGYTF. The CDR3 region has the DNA TGCGCCAGCAGCTCCACGGGACAGGGGGCGGATGGCTACACCTTC. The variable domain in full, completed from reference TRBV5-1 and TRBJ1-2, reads KAGVTQTPRYLIKTRGQQVTLSCSPISGHRSVSWYQQTPGQGLQFLFEYFSETQRNKGNFPGRFSGRQFSNSRSEMNVSTLELGDSALYLCASSSTGQGADGYTFGSGTRLTVV.

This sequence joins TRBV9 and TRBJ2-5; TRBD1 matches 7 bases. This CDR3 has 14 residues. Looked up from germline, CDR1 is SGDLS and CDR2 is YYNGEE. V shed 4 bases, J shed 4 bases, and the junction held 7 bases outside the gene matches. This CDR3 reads CASSLGGPVETQYF. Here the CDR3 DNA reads TGTGCCAGCAGCCTAGGGGGCCCCGTAGAGACCCAGTACTTC.

CDR3 residues: CASSAYSGNTIYF. The CDR3 coding sequence is TGTGCCAGCAGCGCGTACTCTGGAAACACCATATATTTT. The rearrangement links TRBV9 to TRBJ1-3, with unresolved D. This CDR3 is built from 13 residues. V lost 3 bases and J lost 0, with 4 bases in between. Germline V gene lookup returns CDR1 SGDLS and CDR2 YYNGEE.

CDR3 nucleotides: TGTGCCAGCAGTCCCAGCGGACCTTTACCTTACGAGCAGTACTTC. Translating gives CASSPSGPLPYEQYF. J is TRBJ2-7 and V is TRBV28, with TRBD2 as a possible D gene (5 bases). The CDR3 totals 15 residues. Germline values: CDR1 MDHEN, CDR2 SYDVKM. V shed 5 bases and J shed 4 bases, with 18 bases lying between them. Supplemented by reference TRBV28 and TRBJ2-7, the full variable domain reads DVKVTQSSRYLVKRTGEKVFLECVQDMDHENMFWYRQDPGLGLRLIYFSYDVKMKEKGDIPEGYSVSREKKERFSLILESASTNQTSMYLCASSPSGPLPYEQYFGPGTRLTVT.

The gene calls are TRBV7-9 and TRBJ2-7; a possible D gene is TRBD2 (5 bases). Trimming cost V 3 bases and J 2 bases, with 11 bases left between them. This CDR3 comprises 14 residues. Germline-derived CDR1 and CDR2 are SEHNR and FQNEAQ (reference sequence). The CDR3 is CASSLRAETYEQYF. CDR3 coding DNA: TGTGCCAGCAGCTTGCGAGCGGAGACCTACGAGCAGTACTTC.

The CDR3 is CASSQDLAAQETQYF. DNA for the CDR3: TGCGCCAGCAGCCAAGATCTAGCAGCACAAGAGACCCAGTACTTC. The genes are TRBV4-1 and TRBJ2-5; D is perhaps TRBD2 (5 bases). CDR1 and CDR2 (germline): MGHRA, YSYEKL. The CDR3 is 15 amino acids. V was trimmed by 0 bases and J by 2 bases, leaving 10 bases between them.

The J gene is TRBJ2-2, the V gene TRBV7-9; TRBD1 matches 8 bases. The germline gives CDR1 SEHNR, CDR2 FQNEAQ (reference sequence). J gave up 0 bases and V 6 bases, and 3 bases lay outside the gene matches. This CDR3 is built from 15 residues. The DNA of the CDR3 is TGTGCCAGCAGTTCGGACAGGGCGAACACCGGGGAGCTGTTTTTT. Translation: CASSSDRANTGELFF.

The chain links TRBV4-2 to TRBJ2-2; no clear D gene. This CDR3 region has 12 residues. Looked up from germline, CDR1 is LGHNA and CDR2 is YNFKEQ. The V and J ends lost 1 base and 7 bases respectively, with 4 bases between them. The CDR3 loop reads CASSQAGGELFF. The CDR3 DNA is TGTGCCAGCAGCCAAGCCGGCGGGGAGCTGTTTTTT.

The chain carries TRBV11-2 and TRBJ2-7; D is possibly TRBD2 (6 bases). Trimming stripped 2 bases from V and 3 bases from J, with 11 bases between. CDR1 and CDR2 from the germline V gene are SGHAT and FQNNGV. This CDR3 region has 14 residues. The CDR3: CASSLYTSSYEQYF. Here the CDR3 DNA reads TGTGCCAGCAGCTTATATACTAGCAGCTACGAGCAGTACTTC.

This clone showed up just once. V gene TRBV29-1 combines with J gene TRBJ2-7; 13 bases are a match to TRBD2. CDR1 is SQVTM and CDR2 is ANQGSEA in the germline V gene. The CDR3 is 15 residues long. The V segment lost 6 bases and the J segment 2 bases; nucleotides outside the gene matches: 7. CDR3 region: CSVSLLAGGPYEQYF. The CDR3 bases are TGCAGCGTCAGCCTACTAGCGGGAGGGCCCTACGAGCAGTACTTC.

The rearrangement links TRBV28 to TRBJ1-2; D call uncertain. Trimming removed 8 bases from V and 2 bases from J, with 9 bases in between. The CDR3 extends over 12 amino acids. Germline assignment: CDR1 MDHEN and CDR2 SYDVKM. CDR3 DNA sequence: TGTGCCAGCGTGACGGGGAACTATGGCTACACCTTC. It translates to CASVTGNYGYTF.

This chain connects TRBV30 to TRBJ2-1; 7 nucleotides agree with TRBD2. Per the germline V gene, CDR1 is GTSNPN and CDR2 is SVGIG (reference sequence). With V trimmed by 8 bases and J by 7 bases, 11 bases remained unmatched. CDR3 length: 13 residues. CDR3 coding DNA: TGTGCCCGACTGGCGGGAGATTTTAATGAGCAGTTCTTC. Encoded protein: CARLAGDFNEQFF.

CDR3 sequence reads: CASSFSVGGDEQFF. In nucleotides, the CDR3 is TGTGCCAGCAGTTTTAGCGTCGGAGGAGATGAGCAGTTCTTC. The rearrangement uses TRBV27 and TRBJ2-1, with D tentatively TRBD2 (5 bases). The V end was cut by 3 bases, the J end by 8 bases, with 14 bases between. This CDR3 has 14 amino acids. Germline CDR1 and CDR2: MNHEY and SMNVEV (reference sequence).